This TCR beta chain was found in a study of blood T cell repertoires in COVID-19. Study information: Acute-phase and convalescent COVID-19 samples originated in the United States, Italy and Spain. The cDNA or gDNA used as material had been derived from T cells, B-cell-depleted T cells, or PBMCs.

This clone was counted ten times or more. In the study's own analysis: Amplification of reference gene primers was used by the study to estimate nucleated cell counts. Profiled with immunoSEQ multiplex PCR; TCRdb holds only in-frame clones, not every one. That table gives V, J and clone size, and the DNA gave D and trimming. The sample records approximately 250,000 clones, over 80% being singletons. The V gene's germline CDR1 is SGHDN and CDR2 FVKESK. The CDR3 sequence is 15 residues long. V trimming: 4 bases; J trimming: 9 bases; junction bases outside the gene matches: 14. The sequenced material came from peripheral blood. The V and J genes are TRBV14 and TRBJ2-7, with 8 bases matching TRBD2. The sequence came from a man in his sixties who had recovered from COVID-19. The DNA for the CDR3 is TGTGCCAGCAGCCCCTCGGGTGCGGGAGGTACAGGGCAGTACTTC. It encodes CASSPSGAGGTGQYF.